The 2 T cell receptor beta chains presented below share a single source sample, sequenced in a study (dated by TCRdb to between 2014 and 2017). CD4+CD25+CD127-/low cells were isolated as Tregs. Libraries were made using 5' RACE. Sequencer: Illumina MiSeq. Using fastp at Q25 and MiXCR, TCRdb reprocessed the public reads and kept productive beta chains. Every distinct CDR3 protein forms one entry, paired with its most common genes and DNA. This sample comprises about 57,000 distinct CDR3 sequences, about 28% of them detected only once. Clones ranked in the top ten supply 2% to 2.5% of the sample. The material sequenced was tumor-infiltrating Tregs sorted from the breast tumor. Receptors originate from a female donor with breast cancer.

This chain joins TRBV7-6 and TRBJ2-1, with TRBD2 as a possible D gene (7 bases). V lost 3 bases and J 8 bases, leaving 11 bases between the germline ends. The germline gives CDR1 SGHVS, CDR2 FNYEAQ. This CDR3 has 13 amino acids. The CDR3 loop is CASSLGGQDEQFF. CDR3 sequence (DNA): TGTGCCAGCAGCTTGGGGGGGCAGGATGAGCAGTTCTTC.

This clonotype was found many times. The rearrangement links TRBV6-2 or TRBV6-3 to TRBJ2-1, with 9 bases lining up with TRBD2. V dropped 4 bases and J dropped 8; count of bases not matched to a gene: 12. The CDR3 is made up of 16 amino acids. The germline V gene has CDR1 MNHEY and CDR2 SVGEGT. The CDR3 region has the DNA TGTGCCAGCAGTTTCCCGCTAGCGGGACGAATCGATGAGCAGTTCTTC. Its translation: CASSFPLAGRIDEQFF.